This TCR beta chain was identified in a study of technical replicates of blood from several donors. TCRdb keeps only in-frame clones here, not all; method: immunoSEQ multiplex PCR. The table records tens of thousands of clones, approximately 94% of them present only once. The germline V gene has CDR1 SGHDT and CDR2 YYEEEE. The CDR3 contains 13 residues. Trimming shortened V by 1 base and J by 13 bases, and 14 bases separated the two germline ends. The chain has TRBV5-6 and TRBJ2-2; D is ambiguous. Sequenced: T cells isolated from PBMCs. This clonotype originated in a human donor in good health. The CDR3 region has the DNA TGTGCCAGCAGCTTGAAGACAAGTGGGTGGCTGTTTTTT. This codes for CASSLKTSGWLFF.